The next 12 T cell receptor beta chains were all read from a single sample in a study of T cell responses to AZD1222 COVID-19 vaccine. Here immunoSEQ multiplex PCR was the method, and the copy in TCRdb shows in-frame clones only, minus some. The data show 120,000 or so clones, around 93% seen once. This specimen consisted of peripheral blood, obtained 28 days after the second AZD1222 dose. These receptors originate from an adult who received the AZD1222 COVID-19 vaccine.

The genes are TRBV21-1 and TRBJ1-5; TRBD1 is the table's D call, not checked against the DNA. TRBV21-1 is given as a pseudogene. The CDR3 has 18 amino acids. DNA for the CDR3: TGTGCCAGCAGCAAAGGGACAGGGGGCGCCGGAAGCAATCAGCCCCAGCATTTT. Protein: CASSKGTGGAGSNQPQHF.

The chain joins TRBV27 to TRBJ2-2, with 12 positions matching TRBD2. Germline V gene data show CDR1 as MNHEY and CDR2 as SMNVEV (reference sequence). The CDR3 totals 17 residues. Trimming at V came to 3 bases and at J to 4 bases, leaving 6 bases not matched to a gene. The CDR3: CASSFFGLAGFTGELFF. The CDR3 DNA sequence: TGTGCCAGCAGTTTTTTCGGACTAGCGGGGTTCACCGGGGAGCTGTTTTTT.

This CDR3 is CASSLSGTSNEQYF. CDR3 bases: TGTGCCAGCAGCTTATCCGGGACTAGCAACGAGCAGTACTTC. This chain uses TRBV7-2 with TRBJ2-7; TRBD2 aligns across 9 bases. The trim removed 2 bases at V and 5 bases at J, leaving 4 bases unmatched. The CDR3 is 14 residues long. Per the germline V gene, CDR1 is SGHTA and CDR2 is FQGNSA. The full variable domain, with the rest looked up from reference TRBV7-2 and TRBJ2-7, is GAGVSQSPSNKVTEKGKDVELRCDPISGHTALYWYRQSLGQGLEFLIYFQGNSAPDKSGLPSDRFSAERTGGSVSTLTIQRTQQEDSAVYLCASSLSGTSNEQYFGPGTRLTVT.

The chain employs TRBV7-9 and TRBJ1-1; 7 nucleotides align to TRBD1. Germline V gives CDR1 SEHNR, CDR2 FQNEAQ (reference sequence). The CDR3 has 11 residues. Trimming cost V 8 bases and J 5 bases; bases outside gene matches: 2. The CDR3 DNA follows: TGTGCCAGCCTACAGGGGACTGAAGCTTTCTTT. This encodes CASLQGTEAFF. The variable domain in full, with the rest retrieved from reference TRBV7-9 and TRBJ1-1, is DTGVSQNPRHKITKRGQNVTFRCDPISEHNRLYWYRQTLGQGPEFLTYFQNEAQLEKSRLLSDRFSAERPKGSFSTLEIQRTEQGDSAMYLCASLQGTEAFFGQGTRLTVV.

This clone has a single count. The CDR3 DNA follows: TGTGCCAGCTCACCTTACAGTGGTACTAGCAATCAGCCCCAGCATTTT. As protein: CASSPYSGTSNQPQHF. J is TRBJ1-5 and V is TRBV18; the D is unclear. CDR3 size: 16 residues. Germline assignment: CDR1 KGHSH and CDR2 LQKENI. Trimming cost V 3 bases and J 0 bases, with 12 bases left between them.

This clone has only one observation. V and J are TRBV5-5 and TRBJ2-7; 13 bases match TRBD2. This CDR3 comprises 17 residues. The J segment lost 1 base and the V segment lost 4 bases, leaving 8 bases of the junction unmatched. Germline V gene sequence: CDR1 SGHKS, CDR2 YYEKEE (reference sequence). The CDR3 loop is CASSRTSGGADSYEQYF. Here the CDR3 DNA reads TGTGCCAGCAGCAGAACTAGCGGGGGGGCCGATTCCTACGAGCAGTACTTC.

This clone was observed a single time. The chain carries TRBV5-1 and TRBJ2-3, with D possibly being TRBD2 (5 bases). The CDR3 has 16 amino acids. With 0 bases removed from V and 6 bases from J, the gap between germline ends came to 17 bases. Germline CDR1 and CDR2: SGHRS and YFSETQ. The CDR3, as DNA: TGCGCCAGCAGCTTGGCCGGGGATAGACTTGAGGATACGCAGTATTTT. Translating it yields CASSLAGDRLEDTQYF.

V usage is TRBV27 and J usage is TRBJ1-4, with D tentatively TRBD1 (5 bases). The germline V and J ends were trimmed by 3 bases and 7 bases, with 12 bases remaining between them. This CDR3 has 14 amino acids. Per the germline V gene, CDR1 is MNHEY and CDR2 is SMNVEV (reference sequence). The CDR3 DNA reads as TGTGCCAGCAGTTTTCAGGGATTGGGTGAAAAACTGTTTTTT. It is translated as CASSFQGLGEKLFF.

V usage is TRBV7-9 and J usage is TRBJ1-1; 12 bases map to TRBD1. Germline V gene data show CDR1 as SEHNR and CDR2 as FQNEAQ (reference sequence). V gave up 4 bases and J gave up 5 bases; unmatched junction bases: 5. The CDR3 is 15 residues long. The DNA for the CDR3 is TGTGCCAGCAGCTGGGGACAGGGGGCAAAGACTGAAGCTTTCTTT. Translation gives CASSWGQGAKTEAFF.

The chain joins TRBV2 to TRBJ2-4, with TRBD1 matching over 7 bases. This CDR3 has 13 residues. The J segment lost 4 bases and the V segment lost 5 bases, leaving 2 bases of the junction unmatched. Germline assignment: CDR1 SNHLY and CDR2 FYNNEI. CDR3 residues: CASSLDRKNIQYF. The DNA for the CDR3 is TGTGCCAGCAGTCTGGACAGGAAAAACATTCAGTACTTC.

The CDR3: CASSVGLAGYEQYF. The CDR3, as DNA: TGTGCCAGCAGCGTAGGACTAGCGGGCTACGAGCAGTACTTC. The rearrangement links TRBV9 to TRBJ2-7; 10 bases align to TRBD2. The CDR3 length is 14 residues. V lost 0 bases, J lost 3 bases, and 0 bases stayed unmatched. Germline loops: CDR1 SGDLS, CDR2 YYNGEE.

CDR3 amino acids: CASSLGRGKGEQYF. The CDR3 nucleotides are TGTGCCAGCAGCTTGGGAAGGGGAAAAGGCGAGCAGTACTTC. J is TRBJ2-7 and V is TRBV5-5; TRBD1 might be the D (5 bases). The germline V and J ends were trimmed by 0 bases and 6 bases, with 13 bases remaining between them. This CDR3 has 14 amino acids. Germline V gives CDR1 SGHKS, CDR2 YYEKEE (reference sequence).